This is a list of T cell receptor beta chains from one sample in a study of T cell clusters in autoimmune cytopenias. Each CDR3 protein gets one entry in TCRdb, which reprocessed the multiplex PCR reads and gives no DNA. Seen in this sample are under 8,500 distinct CDR3 sequences; the ten most common clones hold 6%. Material for sequencing was peripheral blood. All receptors come from a human donor with an autoimmune cytopenia or autoimmune hepatitis (not recorded which). Both conserved end residues are part of each CDR3. Not every row has a clone size; where given, it reads once, few, many or a size class.

NA	TRBV7-9	15	TRBJ1-2	CASNWWTVDNYGYTF
NA	TRBV18	13	TRBJ1-2	CSSSPKSRYGYTF
medium-sized	TRBV6-5	13	TRBJ2-5	CASSTTEGETQYF
medium-sized	TRBV30	14	TRBJ2-2	CAWSSGRATGELFF
NA	TRBV10-3	14	TRBJ2-7	CAISRAGASAEQYF
NA	TRBV18	19	TRBJ1-3	CASSPIQGNLLGSGNTIYF
NA	TRBV20-1	13	TRBJ2-3	CSARPITTDTQYF
medium-sized	TRBV6-5	13	TRBJ1-1	CASSVQGMTEAFF
NA	TRBV27	16	TRBJ2-7	CASSLSMGEGAYGQYF
NA	TRBV30	15	TRBJ2-4	CAWSYGGEAKNIQYF
NA	TRBV10-3	14	TRBJ1-1	CAISESWSSPEAFF
medium-sized	TRBV5-5	16	TRBJ2-1	CASSSTQGFPYNEQFF
medium-sized	TRBV19	14	TRBJ2-7	CASSGRGRSYEQYF
medium-sized	TRBV5-5	16	TRBJ2-7	CASSLVGSVSSYEQYF
medium-sized	TRBV6-5	14	TRBJ1-6	CASSEILVNSPLHF
NA	TRBV18	18	TRBJ1-5	CASSRDRRGIYSNQPQHF
NA	TRBV20-1	15	TRBJ2-7	CSARVARGDSYEQYF
medium-sized	TRBV18	12	TRBJ2-2	CASSPLTGELFF